This paragraph reports one T cell receptor (beta chain). At one end, the junction sequence differs from germline, possibly due to a read error. Researchers amplified the TCR beta CDR3 regions from RNA transcripts. First-round RT-PCR with HTBI primers amplified the TCR CDR3 region. TCRdb itself ran the multiplex PCR reads through MiXCR, one entry per CDR3 protein. The table lists hundreds of thousands of distinct CDR3 sequences, roughly a sixth of them singletons. The sample belongs to a study of T cells in Graves' hyperthyroidism and ophthalmopathy. Germline V gene lookup returns CDR1 SGHDT and CDR2 YYEEEE. There are 15 residues in the CDR3.

This sequence originates from a woman aged 45 to 65 with Graves' hyperthyroidism that later progressed to Graves' ophthalmopathy. Sequencing was done on a sample of blood. The chain couples TRBV5-6 to TRBJ2-6; D uncertain. CDR3 bases: TGTGCCAGCAGCTGGGAAGACTCTAGGGCCAACGTCCTGACTTTC. Translating gives CASSWEDSRANVLTF. Variable domain in full (rest from reference TRBV5-6 and TRBJ2-6): DAGVTQSPTHLIKTRGQQVTLRCSPKSGHDTVSWYQQALGQGPQFIFQYYEEEERQRGNFPDRFSGHQFPNYSSELNVNALLLGDSALYLCASSWEDSRANVLTFGAGSRLTVL.